The sequence of this T cell receptor beta chain was determined in a study of blood T cell repertoires in COVID-19. Study members were between about 18 and 100 years old and lived in 24 US regions. Assignments of participants to cohorts depended upon their own reported clinical history. Repertoires were generated with immunoSEQ multiplex PCR, while TCRdb's copy carries only in-frame clones and drops some. The table has around 330,000 clones, 89% seen once. Trimming at V came to 6 bases and at J to 7 bases, leaving 7 bases not matched to a gene. CDR3 length: 14 residues. Germline CDR1 MNHEY, CDR2 SVGAGI.

The TCR comes from a woman in her forties who had recovered from COVID-19. The genes are TRBV6-5 and TRBJ1-5; 9 bases are a match to TRBD1. Sequencing was performed on PBMCs or T cells enriched from blood (not recorded which). The DNA for the CDR3 is TGTGCCAGCAGGCCGGGACAGGGAGCCCAGCCCCAGCATTTT. It specifies CASRPGQGAQPQHF.